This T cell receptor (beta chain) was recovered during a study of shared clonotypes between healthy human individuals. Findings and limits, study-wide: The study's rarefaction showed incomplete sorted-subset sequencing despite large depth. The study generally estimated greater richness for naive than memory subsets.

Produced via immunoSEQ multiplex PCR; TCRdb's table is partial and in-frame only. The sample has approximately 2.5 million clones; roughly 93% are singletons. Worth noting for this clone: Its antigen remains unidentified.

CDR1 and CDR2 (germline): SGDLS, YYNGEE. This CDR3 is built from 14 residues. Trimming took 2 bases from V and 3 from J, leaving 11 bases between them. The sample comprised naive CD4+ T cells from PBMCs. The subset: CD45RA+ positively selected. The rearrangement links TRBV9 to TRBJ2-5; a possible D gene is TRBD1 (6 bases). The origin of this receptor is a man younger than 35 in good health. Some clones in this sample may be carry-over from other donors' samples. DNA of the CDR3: TGTGCCAGCAGCGTCGGCAGGGGCGAAGAGACCCAGTACTTC. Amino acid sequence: CASSVGRGEETQYF.